The clone carrying this TCR beta chain was seen more than once but under ten times. What it binds is unknown. The V end lost 5 bases, the J end lost 7 bases, and 18 bases lay between the germline ends. Germline V gives CDR1 SGHVS, CDR2 FQNEAQ. This CDR3 spans 14 amino acids. TCRdb reanalysed the reads using MiXCR and keeps one entry per CDR3 protein. Found here are under 200,000 distinct CDR3 sequences, about a tenth of them singletons; the top ten hold roughly 5%. The sample comes from a study of T cell repertoires in cytomegalovirus infection. Study observations and caveats: Cumulative frequency (of public TCR beta family members) identified carriers of CMV plus the relevant HLA.

The receptor was derived from a human donor in good health (CMV status not recorded). Some clones in this sample may be carry-over from other donors' samples. Sample: PBMCs. This chain joins TRBV7-8 and TRBJ2-7, with a possible D match to TRBD1 (6 bases). CDR3 sequence reads: CASSPSGQGREQYF. The CDR3 bases are TGTGCCAGCAGCCCGTCAGGCCAGGGGCGGGAGCAGTACTTC.